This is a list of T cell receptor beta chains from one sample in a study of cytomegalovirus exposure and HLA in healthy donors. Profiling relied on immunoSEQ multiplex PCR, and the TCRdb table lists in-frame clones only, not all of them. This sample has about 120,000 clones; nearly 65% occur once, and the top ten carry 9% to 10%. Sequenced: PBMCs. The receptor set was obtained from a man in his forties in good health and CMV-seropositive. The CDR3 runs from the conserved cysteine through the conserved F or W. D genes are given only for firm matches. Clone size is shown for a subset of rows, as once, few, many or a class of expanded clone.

CASSLSGEVYYGYTF,TGCGCCAGCAGCTTGAGTGGGGAGGTTTACTATGGCTACACCTTC,TRBJ1-2,few,.,15,TRBV5-1
CASSAGETQYF,TGTGCCAGCAGCGCGGGAGAGACCCAGTACTTC,TRBJ2-5,.,.,11,TRBV7-8
CASSYPGTGNYGYTF,TGTGCCAGCAGTTACCCTGGGACAGGGAACTATGGCTACACCTTC,TRBJ1-2,.,TRBD1,15,TRBV6-8
CASKLEQNTGELFF,TGTGCCAGCAAATTGGAGCAGAACACCGGGGAGCTGTTTTTT,TRBJ2-2,.,.,14,TRBV6-1
CASSPGHIGGYTF,TGTGCCAGCAGCCCTGGACATATCGGGGGCTACACCTTC,TRBJ1-2,.,.,13,TRBV7-3
CASSLAGQGATEAFF,TGCGCCAGCAGCTTGGCCGGACAGGGGGCCACTGAAGCTTTCTTT,TRBJ1-1,.,TRBD1,15,TRBV5-1
CASRPGTDKNIQYF,TGTGCCAGCAGGCCCGGGACAGATAAAAACATTCAGTACTTC,TRBJ2-4,.,TRBD1,14,TRBV2
CASSFRTGFRSGANVLTF,TGTGCCAGCAGTTTCCGGACAGGGTTTCGCTCTGGGGCCAACGTCCTGACTTTC,TRBJ2-6,.,TRBD1,18,TRBV27
CAWSVGQGSQPQHF,TGTGCCTGGAGTGTTGGACAGGGAAGTCAGCCCCAGCATTTT,TRBJ1-5,.,TRBD1,14,TRBV30
CASSEMGASGNTIYF,TGTGCCAGCAGTGAGATGGGGGCATCTGGAAACACCATATATTTT,TRBJ1-3,.,.,15,TRBV7-9